This TCR beta chain was sequenced in a study of T cells in Graves' hyperthyroidism and ophthalmopathy. This clonotype appeared many times. The CDR3 contains 14 residues. Germline V lookup: CDR1 LNHNV, CDR2 YYDKDF (reference sequence). V lost 5 bases and J lost 1, with 11 bases in between. RNA transcripts served as the template for amplifying TCR beta CDR3 regions. Using the HTBI primer set, a first-round RT-PCR was run on the TCR CDR3. TCRdb reanalysed the multiplex PCR reads using MiXCR and keeps one entry per CDR3 protein. The table records about 840,000 distinct CDR3 sequences, 35% to 40% of them present only once.

The sample taken for sequencing was blood. The chain combines TRBV15 with TRBJ1-1; D is ambiguous. The source of this sequence is a man aged 18 to 30 with Graves' hyperthyroidism. CDR3: CATSPFTQNTEAFF. The CDR3 coding sequence is TGTGCCACCAGCCCTTTTACACAGAACACTGAAGCTTTCTTT. The full variable domain, with the rest looked up from reference TRBV15 and TRBJ1-1, is DAMVIQNPRYQVTQFGKPVTLSCSQTLNHNVMYWYQQKSSQAPKLLFHYYDKDFNNEADTPDNFQSRRPNTSFCFLDIRSPGLGDTAMYLCATSPFTQNTEAFFGQGTRLTVV.